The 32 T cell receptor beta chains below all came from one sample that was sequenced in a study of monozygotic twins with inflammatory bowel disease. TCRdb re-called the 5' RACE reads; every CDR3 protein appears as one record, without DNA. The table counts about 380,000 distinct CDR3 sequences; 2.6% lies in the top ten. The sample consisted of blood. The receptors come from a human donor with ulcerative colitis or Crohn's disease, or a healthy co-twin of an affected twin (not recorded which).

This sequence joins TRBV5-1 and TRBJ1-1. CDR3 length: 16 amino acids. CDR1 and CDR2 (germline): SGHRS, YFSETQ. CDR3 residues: CASSLENGGGGTEAFF.

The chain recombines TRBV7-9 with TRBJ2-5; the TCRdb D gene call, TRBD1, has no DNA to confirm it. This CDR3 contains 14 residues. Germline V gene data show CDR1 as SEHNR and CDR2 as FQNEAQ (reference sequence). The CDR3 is CASSKDRGLETQYF.

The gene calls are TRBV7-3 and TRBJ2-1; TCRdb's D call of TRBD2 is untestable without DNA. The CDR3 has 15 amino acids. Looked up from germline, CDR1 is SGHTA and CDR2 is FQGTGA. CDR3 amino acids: CASRNSGGNHNEQFF.

The CDR3 spells CAWSFYTLRTVGGGSYEQYF. The chain has TRBV30 and TRBJ2-7; TCRdb indicates TRBD2, and absent DNA this call remains unverified. Germline loops: CDR1 GTSNPN, CDR2 SVGIG (reference sequence). The CDR3 is made up of 20 amino acids.

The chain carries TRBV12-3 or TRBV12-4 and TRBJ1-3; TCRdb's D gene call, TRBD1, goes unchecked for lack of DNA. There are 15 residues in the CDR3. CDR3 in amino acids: CASSDQGYSGNTIYF.

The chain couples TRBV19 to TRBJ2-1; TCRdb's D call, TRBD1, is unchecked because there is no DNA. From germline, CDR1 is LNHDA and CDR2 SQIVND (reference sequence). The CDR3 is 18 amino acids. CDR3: CASNEDSGVPSSYNEQFF.

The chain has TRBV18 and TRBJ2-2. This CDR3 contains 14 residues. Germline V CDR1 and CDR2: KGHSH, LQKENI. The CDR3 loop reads CASSPPGRTGELFF.

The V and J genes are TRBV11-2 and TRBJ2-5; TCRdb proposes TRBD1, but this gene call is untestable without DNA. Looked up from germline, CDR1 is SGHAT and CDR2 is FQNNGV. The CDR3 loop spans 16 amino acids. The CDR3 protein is CASSSNSGGGLKTQYF.

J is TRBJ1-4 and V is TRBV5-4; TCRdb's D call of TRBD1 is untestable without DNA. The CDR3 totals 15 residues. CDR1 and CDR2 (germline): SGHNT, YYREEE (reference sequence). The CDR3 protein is CASSSPGQTREKLFF.

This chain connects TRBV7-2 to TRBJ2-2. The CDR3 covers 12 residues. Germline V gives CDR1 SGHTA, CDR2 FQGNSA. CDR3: CASSFSYGELFF.

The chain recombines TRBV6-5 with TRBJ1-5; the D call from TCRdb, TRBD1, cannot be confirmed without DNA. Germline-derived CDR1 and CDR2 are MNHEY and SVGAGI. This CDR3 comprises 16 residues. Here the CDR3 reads CASSYGGAGTNQPQHF.

CDR3 in amino acids: CASSLQTATTDTQYF. The J gene is TRBJ2-3, the V gene TRBV5-1. The CDR3 runs 15 residues. Germline CDR1 and CDR2: SGHRS and YFSETQ.

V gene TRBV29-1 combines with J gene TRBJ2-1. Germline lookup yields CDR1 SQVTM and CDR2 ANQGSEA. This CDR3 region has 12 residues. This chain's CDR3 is CSVERVYNEQFF.

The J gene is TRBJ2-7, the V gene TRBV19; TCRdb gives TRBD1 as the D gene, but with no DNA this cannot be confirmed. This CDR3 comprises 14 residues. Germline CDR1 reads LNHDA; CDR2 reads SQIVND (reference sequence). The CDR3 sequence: CASSMGTASYEQYF.

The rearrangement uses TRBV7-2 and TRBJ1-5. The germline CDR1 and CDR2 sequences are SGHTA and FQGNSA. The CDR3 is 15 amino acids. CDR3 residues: CASSLNRYSNQPQHF.

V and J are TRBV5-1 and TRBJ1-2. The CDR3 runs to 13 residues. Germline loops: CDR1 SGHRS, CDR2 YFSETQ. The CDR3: CASSLVLNYGYTF.

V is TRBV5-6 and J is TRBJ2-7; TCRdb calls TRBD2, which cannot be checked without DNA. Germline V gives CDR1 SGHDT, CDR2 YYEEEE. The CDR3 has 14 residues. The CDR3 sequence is CASSLVGREYEQYF.

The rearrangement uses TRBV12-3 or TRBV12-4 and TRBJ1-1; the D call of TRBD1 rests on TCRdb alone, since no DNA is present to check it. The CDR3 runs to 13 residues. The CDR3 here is CASSDQGYTEAFF.

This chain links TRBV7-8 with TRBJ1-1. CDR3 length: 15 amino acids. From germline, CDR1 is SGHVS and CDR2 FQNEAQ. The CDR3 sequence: CASSLTRQSNTEAFF.

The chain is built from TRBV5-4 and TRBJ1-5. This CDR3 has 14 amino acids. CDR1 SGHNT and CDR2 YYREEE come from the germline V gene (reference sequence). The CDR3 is CASSLDGGSQPQHF.

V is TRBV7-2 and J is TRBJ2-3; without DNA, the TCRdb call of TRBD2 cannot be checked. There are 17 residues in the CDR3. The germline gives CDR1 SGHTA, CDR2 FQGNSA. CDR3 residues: CASSSGLAGLDTDTQYF.

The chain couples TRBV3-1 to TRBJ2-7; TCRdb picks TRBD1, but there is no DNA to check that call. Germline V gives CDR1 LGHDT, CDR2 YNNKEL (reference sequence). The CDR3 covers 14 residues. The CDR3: CASTSGRSAYEQYF.

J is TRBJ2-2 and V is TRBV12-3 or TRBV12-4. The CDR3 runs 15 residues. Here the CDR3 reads CASSFAGRNTGELFF.

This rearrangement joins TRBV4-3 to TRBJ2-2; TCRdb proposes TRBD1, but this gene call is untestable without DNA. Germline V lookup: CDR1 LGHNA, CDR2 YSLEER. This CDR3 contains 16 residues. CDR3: CASSLGQGVDTGELFF.

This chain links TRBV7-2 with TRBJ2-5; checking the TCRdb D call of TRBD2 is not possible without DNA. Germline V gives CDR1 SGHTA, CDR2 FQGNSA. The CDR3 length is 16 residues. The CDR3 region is CASSLVGLAGQETQYF.

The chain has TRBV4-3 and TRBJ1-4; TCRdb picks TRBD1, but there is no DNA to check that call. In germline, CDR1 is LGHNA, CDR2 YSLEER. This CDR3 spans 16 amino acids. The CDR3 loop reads CASSQELRGLNEKLFF.

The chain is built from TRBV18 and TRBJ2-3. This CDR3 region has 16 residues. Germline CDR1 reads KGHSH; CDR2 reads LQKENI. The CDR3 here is CASSPAYGTGTDTQYF.

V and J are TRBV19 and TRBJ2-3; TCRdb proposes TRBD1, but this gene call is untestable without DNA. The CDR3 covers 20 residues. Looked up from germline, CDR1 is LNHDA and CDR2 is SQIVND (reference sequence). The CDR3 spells CASSISRVARGSLKTDTQYF.

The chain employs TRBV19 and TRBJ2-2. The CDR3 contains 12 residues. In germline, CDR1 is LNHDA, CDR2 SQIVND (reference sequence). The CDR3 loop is CASSDAYRELFF.

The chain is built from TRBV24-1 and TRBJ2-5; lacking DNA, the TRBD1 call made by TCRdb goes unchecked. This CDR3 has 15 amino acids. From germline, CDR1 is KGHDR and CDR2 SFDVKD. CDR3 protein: CATSRAGTGGETQYF.

The CDR3 loop reads CASSQARTIAGGPAGELFF. The J gene is TRBJ2-2, the V gene TRBV4-3; TCRdb's D call of TRBD2 is untestable without DNA. Germline V gives CDR1 LGHNA, CDR2 YSLEER. The length of the CDR3 is 19 residues.

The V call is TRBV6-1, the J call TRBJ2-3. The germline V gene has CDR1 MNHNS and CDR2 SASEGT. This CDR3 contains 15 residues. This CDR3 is CASSQLFGGTDTQYF.